One and the same sample provided the 25 T cell receptor beta chains below, sequenced in a study of blood T cell repertoires in COVID-19. Using immunoSEQ multiplex PCR, the repertoire was profiled, and TCRdb retains in-frame clones only, with some absent. The sample yields 190,000 or so clones, around 85% seen once. The sequencing input was peripheral blood. The receptors were gathered from a woman in her sixties or seventies with acute or convalescent COVID-19.

Only one count was recorded for this clone. The rearrangement joins TRBV7-9 to TRBJ2-1; 7 nucleotides agree with TRBD1. Germline lookup yields CDR1 SEHNR and CDR2 FQNEAQ (reference sequence). V gave up 5 bases and J gave up 4 bases; unmatched junction bases: 17. The CDR3 has 18 residues. CDR3 bases: TGTGCCAGCAGCCCACTCCCTGGTGGGACAGACGTTTACAATGAGCAGTTCTTC. Its translation is CASSPLPGGTDVYNEQFF.

This CDR3 is CASSESVKLFF. The CDR3 nucleotides read TGTGCCAGTAGCGAGTCGGTGAAACTGTTTTTT. V gene TRBV19 combines with J gene TRBJ1-4, with D unresolved. Germline values: CDR1 LNHDA, CDR2 SQIVND (reference sequence). CDR3 length: 11 residues. V was clipped by 6 bases and J by 11 bases, with 10 bases between them.

The chain carries TRBV29-1 and TRBJ1-6; D call uncertain. Germline V gives CDR1 SQVTM, CDR2 ANQGSEA. CDR3 length equals 13 residues. The V end was cut by 6 bases, the J end by 5 bases, with 11 bases between. This chain's CDR3 is CSVTVGDNSPLHF. The CDR3 bases are TGCAGCGTGACCGTCGGAGATAATTCACCCCTCCACTTT.

The chain is built from TRBV28 and TRBJ1-2; D not resolved. Germline V lookup: CDR1 MDHEN, CDR2 SYDVKM. CDR3 size: 13 residues. Trimming stripped 2 bases from V and 1 base from J, with 5 bases between. The CDR3 nucleotides are TGTGCCAGCAGTTTAAACTTTAACTATGGCTACACCTTC. This translates into CASSLNFNYGYTF.

This clone was picked up a small number of times. The chain recombines TRBV28 with TRBJ1-6; D might be TRBD1 (6 bases). CDR3 length: 12 amino acids. V shed 11 bases and J shed 5 bases, with 10 bases lying between them. Germline assignment: CDR1 MDHEN and CDR2 SYDVKM. The CDR3 is CASDSDNSPLHF. DNA of the CDR3: TGTGCCTCGGACAGTGATAATTCACCCCTCCACTTT. Supplemented by reference TRBV28 and TRBJ1-6, the full variable domain reads DVKVTQSSRYLVKRTGEKVFLECVQDMDHENMFWYRQDPGLGLRLIYFSYDVKMKEKGDIPEGYSVSREKKERFSLILESASTNQTSMYLCASDSDNSPLHFGNGTRLTVT.

The rearrangement uses TRBV7-2 and TRBJ2-7, with 8 positions matching TRBD2. The CDR3 is made up of 15 amino acids. Germline V lookup: CDR1 SGHTA, CDR2 FQGNSA. Trimming cost V 2 bases and J 3 bases; bases outside gene matches: 6. CDR3 DNA sequence: TGTGCCAGCAGCTTATCGGGAGGGCTGCTCTACGAGCAGTACTTC. Translation: CASSLSGGLLYEQYF. Complete variable domain (other parts from reference TRBV7-2 and TRBJ2-7): GAGVSQSPSNKVTEKGKDVELRCDPISGHTALYWYRQSLGQGLEFLIYFQGNSAPDKSGLPSDRFSAERTGGSVSTLTIQRTQQEDSAVYLCASSLSGGLLYEQYFGPGTRLTVT.

V gene TRBV19 combines with J gene TRBJ1-2; a possible D gene is TRBD1 (5 bases). Germline CDR1 LNHDA, CDR2 SQIVND (reference sequence). V lost 3 bases to trimming and J lost 6 bases, with 11 bases between them. CDR3 length: 13 residues. CDR3 residues: CASSMVGEDGYTF. Written as DNA, the CDR3 is TGTGCCAGTAGTATGGTAGGGGAAGATGGCTACACCTTC.

The genes are TRBV3-1 (or the pseudogene TRBV3-2) and TRBJ2-5, with 7 bases fitting TRBD2. Trimming at V came to 4 bases and at J to 2 bases, leaving 7 bases not matched to a gene. The CDR3 is 15 residues long. Germline lookup yields CDR1 LGHDT and CDR2 YNNKEL (reference sequence). The CDR3 reads CASSREGTTQETQYF. The CDR3 nucleotides read TGTGCCAGCAGCCGCGAGGGGACTACTCAAGAGACCCAGTACTTC.

V usage is TRBV9 and J usage is TRBJ2-5; 14 bases map to TRBD2. CDR1 SGDLS and CDR2 YYNGEE come from the germline V gene. The CDR3 runs to 18 residues. V lost 0 bases to trimming and J lost 5 bases; unmatched junction nucleotides: 9. CDR3 residues: CASSVGTSGGTMGETQYF. The CDR3 DNA is TGTGCCAGCAGCGTAGGGACTAGCGGGGGGACCATGGGGGAGACCCAGTACTTC. The full variable domain, with the rest looked up from reference TRBV9 and TRBJ2-5, is DSGVTQTPKHLITATGQRVTLRCSPRSGDLSVYWYQQSLDQGLQFLIQYYNGEERAKGNILERFSAQQFPDLHSELNLSSLELGDSALYFCASSVGTSGGTMGETQYFGPGTRLLVL.

The genes are TRBV6-5 and TRBJ1-2, with 9 bases identical to TRBD1. J was trimmed by 7 bases and V by 4 bases; bases with no gene match: 7. There are 14 residues in the CDR3. CDR1 and CDR2 (germline): MNHEY, SVGAGI. CDR3 sequence reads: CASSSPGTGSGYTF. CDR3 nucleotide sequence: TGTGCCAGCAGTTCCCCAGGGACAGGGTCTGGCTACACCTTC.

The chain combines TRBV3-1 (or the pseudogene TRBV3-2) with TRBJ1-2, with a weak D call TRBD1 (6 bases). Germline loops: CDR1 LGHDT, CDR2 YNNKEL (reference sequence). The CDR3 covers 14 residues. V dropped 3 bases and J dropped 3 bases, with 11 bases sitting between them. The CDR3 is CASSHRGPYYGYTF. As DNA, the CDR3 is TGTGCCAGCAGCCACAGGGGACCCTACTATGGCTACACCTTC.

The chain links TRBV6-5 to TRBJ1-1; 8 bases are a match to TRBD1. V lost 4 bases to trimming and J lost 4 bases; unmatched junction nucleotides: 11. Germline V gives CDR1 MNHEY, CDR2 SVGAGI. The CDR3 runs to 16 residues. The chain's CDR3 is CASSFSRTGWGTEAFF. CDR3 DNA: TGTGCCAGCAGTTTTTCCCGGACAGGGTGGGGCACTGAAGCTTTCTTT.

The CDR3 coding sequence is TGTGCCAGCTCACCAGTGGGTGCGGGTACTAACTATGGCTACACCTTC. The encoded protein is CASSPVGAGTNYGYTF. J is TRBJ1-2 and V is TRBV18, with D unclear. This CDR3 contains 16 residues. Germline V gene sequence: CDR1 KGHSH, CDR2 LQKENI. V gave up 2 bases and J gave up 0 bases, with 13 bases separating them.

This chain links TRBV7-3 with TRBJ2-7; the D gene is possibly TRBD2 (6 bases). Trimming shortened V by 5 bases and J by 9 bases, and 26 bases separated the two germline ends. Germline V gene sequence: CDR1 SGHTA, CDR2 FQGTGA. The CDR3 is 16 residues long. The CDR3 nucleotides read TGTGCCAGCAGCCTCTCTCCGAGCTCAGGGCCGGAGGGGCAGTACTTC. It translates to CASSLSPSSGPEGQYF.

The CDR3 loop reads CASSSRQGAYNEQFF. CDR3 in DNA: TGTGCCAGTAGTTCCCGACAGGGCGCCTACAATGAGCAGTTCTTC. The J gene is TRBJ2-1, the V gene TRBV19, with 7 nucleotides matching TRBD1. The length of the CDR3 is 15 residues. Trimming removed 5 bases from V and 2 bases from J; junction bases left unmatched: 6. Germline V CDR1 and CDR2: LNHDA, SQIVND (reference sequence).

V usage is TRBV24-1 and J usage is TRBJ2-3; no reliable D call. Germline V gene sequence: CDR1 KGHDR, CDR2 SFDVKD. This CDR3 contains 11 residues. Trimming pared 7 bases from V and 4 bases from J, leaving 5 bases between. The CDR3 protein is CATRLADTQYF. In DNA, the CDR3 is TGTGCCACCAGACTGGCAGATACGCAGTATTTT.

The chain recombines TRBV19 with TRBJ1-3; no reliable D call. With 0 bases removed from V and 0 bases from J, the gap between germline ends came to 6 bases. Germline CDR1 and CDR2: LNHDA and SQIVND (reference sequence). The CDR3 sequence is 15 residues long. CDR3 amino acids: CASSIEAVSGNTIYF. The CDR3 DNA is TGTGCCAGTAGTATAGAAGCGGTCTCTGGAAACACCATATATTTT.

With respect to this clone: A read error may produce the germline difference seen at one junction end. The rearrangement links TRBV14 to TRBJ2-7; 7 nucleotides match TRBD2. There are 10 residues in the CDR3. The germline V gene has CDR1 SGHDN and CDR2 FVKESK. The CDR3 region is CASSQRGGPF. The CDR3 nucleotides are TGTGCCAGCAGCCAACGGGGAGGGCCCTTC.

The CDR3 loop is CASSSLAGGSNEQFF. DNA of the CDR3: TGCGCCAGCAGCTCATTAGCGGGGGGAAGCAATGAGCAGTTCTTC. This chain joins TRBV5-1 and TRBJ2-1; 10 bases are a match to TRBD2. The junction had 6 bases not matched to a gene; V was cut back by 3 bases and J by 6 bases. This CDR3 has 15 amino acids. Germline CDR1 and CDR2: SGHRS and YFSETQ.

This sequence joins TRBV5-1 and TRBJ1-6; tentative D call: TRBD1 (6 bases). The germline V and J ends were trimmed by 0 bases and 9 bases, with 19 bases remaining between them. The length of the CDR3 is 17 residues. The germline gives CDR1 SGHRS, CDR2 YFSETQ. In DNA, the CDR3 is TGCGCCAGCAGCTTGGGGCTGGGTTCAGGGGAGACTTCACCCCTCCACTTT. Its translation is CASSLGLGSGETSPLHF. The full variable domain, its missing parts supplied by reference TRBV5-1 and TRBJ1-6, is KAGVTQTPRYLIKTRGQQVTLSCSPISGHRSVSWYQQTPGQGLQFLFEYFSETQRNKGNFPGRFSGRQFSNSRSEMNVSTLELGDSALYLCASSLGLGSGETSPLHFGNGTRLTVT.

V gene TRBV6-2 or TRBV6-3 combines with J gene TRBJ2-6; D perhaps matches TRBD1 (5 bases). The V and J ends lost 6 bases and 4 bases respectively, with 13 bases between them. In germline, CDR1 is MNHEY, CDR2 SVGEGT. The CDR3 covers 15 residues. CDR3 bases: TGTGCCAGCAGCCTCAGGGCGCCCGGGGCCAACGTCCTGACTTTC. Amino acids: CASSLRAPGANVLTF.

V usage is TRBV7-2 and J usage is TRBJ2-7, with D tentatively TRBD1 (6 bases). Per the germline V gene, CDR1 is SGHTA and CDR2 is FQGNSA. This CDR3 spans 16 amino acids. Trimming took 1 base from V and 5 from J, leaving 18 bases between them. The CDR3 coding sequence is TGTGCCAGCAGCTTAGTTACAGGGCTTAATCGTAACGAGCAGTACTTC. Protein: CASSLVTGLNRNEQYF.

This chain uses TRBV5-4 with TRBJ2-3; 7 nucleotides match TRBD1. The ends lost 1 base at V and 1 base at J; junction bases unmatched: 6. Germline CDR1 and CDR2: SGHNT and YYREEE (reference sequence). CDR3 length: 16 residues. CDR3 coding DNA: TGTGCCAGCAGCTTGTCCCGTCAGGGGGGCACAGATACGCAGTATTTT. Translation: CASSLSRQGGTDTQYF.

This rearrangement joins TRBV7-2 to TRBJ2-4; D gene unclear. V was trimmed by 5 bases and J by 0 bases, leaving 14 bases between them. The CDR3 contains 16 residues. From germline, CDR1 is SGHTA and CDR2 FQGNSA. CDR3: CASSPTEVLAKNIQYF. CDR3 DNA sequence: TGTGCCAGCAGCCCCACAGAAGTACTAGCCAAAAACATTCAGTACTTC.

The chain couples TRBV6-5 to TRBJ2-5; TRBD1 matches 7 bases. This CDR3 is built from 15 residues. The V gene's germline CDR1 is MNHEY and CDR2 SVGAGI. Trimming cost V 5 bases and J 5 bases; bases outside gene matches: 11. The CDR3 spells CASSHDRERRETQYF. The CDR3 DNA reads TGTGCCAGCAGTCACGACAGGGAAAGGAGGGAGACCCAGTACTTC.